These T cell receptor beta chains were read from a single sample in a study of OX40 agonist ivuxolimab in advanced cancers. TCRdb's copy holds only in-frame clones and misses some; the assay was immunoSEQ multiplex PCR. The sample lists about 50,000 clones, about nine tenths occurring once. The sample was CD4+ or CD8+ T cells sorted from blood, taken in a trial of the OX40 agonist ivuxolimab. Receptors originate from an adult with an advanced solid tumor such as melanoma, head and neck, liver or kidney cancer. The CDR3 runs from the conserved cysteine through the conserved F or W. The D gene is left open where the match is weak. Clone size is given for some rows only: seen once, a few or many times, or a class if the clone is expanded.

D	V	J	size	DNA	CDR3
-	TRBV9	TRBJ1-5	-	TGTGCCAGCAGCGTAGGGGCAGGTGGTAATCAGCCCCAGCATTTT	CASSVGAGGNQPQHF
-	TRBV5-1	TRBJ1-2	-	TGCGCCAGCAGCTCCACAGAAAACTATGGCTACACCTTC	CASSSTENYGYTF
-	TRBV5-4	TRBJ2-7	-	TGTGCCAGCAGCGCCAACTACGAGCAGTACTTC	CASSANYEQYF
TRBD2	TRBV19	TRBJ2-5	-	TGTGCCAGTAGTTCGGGGAGAGTGGCGGGAGGGTACCAAGAGACCCAGTACTTC	CASSSGRVAGGYQETQYF
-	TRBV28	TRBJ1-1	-	TGTGCCAGCAGTTTGGTGGGCTATTACGCTGAAGCTTTCTTT	CASSLVGYYAEAFF
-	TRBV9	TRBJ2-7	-	TGTGCCAGCAGCGTAGGGCAAGGGACGTCAAACGAGCAGTACTTC	CASSVGQGTSNEQYF
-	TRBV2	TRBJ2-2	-	TGTGCCAGCAGTGAGTGGGGGCGGGGAACTAACACCGGGGAGCTGTTTTTT	CASSEWGRGTNTGELFF
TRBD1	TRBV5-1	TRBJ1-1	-	TGCGCCAGCAGCATAAGACAGGGCTTGAACACTGAAGCTTTCTTT	CASSIRQGLNTEAFF
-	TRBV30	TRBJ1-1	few	TGTGCCTGGAAAGGTGCTGTTGAAGCTTTCTTT	CAWKGAVEAFF
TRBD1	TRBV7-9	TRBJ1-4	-	TGTGCCAGCAGCGGACAGGGGGAGGAAAAACTGTTTTTT	CASSGQGEEKLFF
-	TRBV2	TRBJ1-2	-	TGTGCCAGCAGTGAACAGGGGCACAACTATGGCTACACCTTC	CASSEQGHNYGYTF
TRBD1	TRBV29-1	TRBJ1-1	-	TGCAGCGCGGGACAGGGGCCTGAAGCTTTCTTT	CSAGQGPEAFF
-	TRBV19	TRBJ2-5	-	TGTGCCAGTGGGGCTATTCCGTACTTC	CASGAIPYF
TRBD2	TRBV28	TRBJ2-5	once	TGTGCCAGCCAGCGGGGGCCCCAAGAGACCCAGTACTTC	CASQRGPQETQYF
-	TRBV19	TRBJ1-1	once	TGTGCCAGTAGTAATATCCGGGGGCTCCGCACTGAAGCTTTCTTT	CASSNIRGLRTEAFF
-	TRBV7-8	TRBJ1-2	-	TGTGCCAGCAGGCCCTTACAGGTCCACTATGGCTACACCTTC	CASRPLQVHYGYTF
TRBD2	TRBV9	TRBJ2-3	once	TGTGCCAGCAGCGAACTTAGCGGGAGATCGGGAAATACGCAGTATTTT	CASSELSGRSGNTQYF
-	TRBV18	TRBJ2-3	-	TGTGCCAGCTCACCAACAGGACAGAGCACAGATACGCAGTATTTT	CASSPTGQSTDTQYF
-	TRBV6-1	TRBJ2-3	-	TGTGCCAGCAGTGAAGGGTCTGGAGGATTCACAGATACGCAGTATTTT	CASSEGSGGFTDTQYF
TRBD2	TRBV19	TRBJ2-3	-	TGTGCCAGTAGTATCCCGAGGAGAGCGGGAGGTACAGATACGCAGTATTTT	CASSIPRRAGGTDTQYF
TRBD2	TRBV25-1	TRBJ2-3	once	TGTGCCAGCACCAGGACTAGCGGGAGAGCAGATACGCAGTATTTT	CASTRTSGRADTQYF
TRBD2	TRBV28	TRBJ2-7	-	TGTGCCAGCAGTGGCACGGGACTAGCGGGTACCTACGAGCAGTACTTC	CASSGTGLAGTYEQYF
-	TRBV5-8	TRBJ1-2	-	TGTGCCAGCACCTTAAGTGAGGACTATGGCTACACCTTC	CASTLSEDYGYTF
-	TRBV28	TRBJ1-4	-	TGTGCCAGCAGTTTACGGACACCAAAAGAAAAACTGTTTTTT	CASSLRTPKEKLFF
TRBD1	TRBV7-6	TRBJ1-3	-	TGTGCCAGCAGCTTAGAGGGACAGGGGACGAACACCATATATTTT	CASSLEGQGTNTIYF
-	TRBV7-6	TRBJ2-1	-	TGTGCCAGCAGCTTTAGGAGAAGCTCCTACAATGAGCAGTTCTTC	CASSFRRSSYNEQFF
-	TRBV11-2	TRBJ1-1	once	TGTGCCAGCAGCTTTAATCAGGGGACGACTGAAGCTTTCTTT	CASSFNQGTTEAFF
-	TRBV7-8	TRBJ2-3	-	TGTGCCAGCAGCTTAGAAGGAGGGGGGACGCAGTATTTT	CASSLEGGGTQYF
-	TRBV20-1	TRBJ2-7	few	TGCAGTGCTAGGGCTCCTGGGGAGCAGTACTTC	CSARAPGEQYF
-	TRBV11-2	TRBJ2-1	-	TGTGCCAGCAGCTGGACGGGAAATGAGCAGTTCTTC	CASSWTGNEQFF
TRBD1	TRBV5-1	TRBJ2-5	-	TGCGCCAGCAGCACTGGACAGGGTCGAGAGACCCAGTACTTC	CASSTGQGRETQYF
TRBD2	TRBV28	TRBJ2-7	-	TGTGCCAGCACTCCCCCGCTAGCGGTTTACGAGCAGTACTTC	CASTPPLAVYEQYF
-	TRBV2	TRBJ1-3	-	TGTGCCAGCAGCCTAGCCGGCAACGGAAACACCATATATTTT	CASSLAGNGNTIYF
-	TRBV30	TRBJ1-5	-	TGTGCCTGGAGCGAAGGGAAATCCAATCAGCCCCAGCATTTT	CAWSEGKSNQPQHF
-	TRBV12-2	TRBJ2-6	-	TGTGCAAGTCGCTTTTGGTCTGGGCCTGGGGCCAACGTCCTGACTTTC	CASRFWSGPGANVLTF
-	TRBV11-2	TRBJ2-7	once	TGTGCCAGCAGCCAGATCTACGAGCAGTACTTC	CASSQIYEQYF
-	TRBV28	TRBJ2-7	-	TGTGCCAGCAGTTCCAGGGACTGGGCGTACTTC	CASSSRDWAYF
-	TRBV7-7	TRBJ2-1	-	TGTGCTAGCAGCTTAGAAGTCGGGAGAAATGAGCAGTTCTTC	CASSLEVGRNEQFF
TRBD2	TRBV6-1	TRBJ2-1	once	TGTGCCAGCAGTGAGACTAGCGGGAGGGCCCTCTACAATGAGCAGTTCTTC	CASSETSGRALYNEQFF
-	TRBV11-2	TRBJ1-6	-	TGTGCCAGCAGCCAGGGGTTCAGGGCGGCCCTCCACTTT	CASSQGFRAALHF
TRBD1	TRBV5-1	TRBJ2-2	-	TGCGCCAGCAGCTGGAAAGGGGGCCCCGGGGAGCTGTTTTTT	CASSWKGGPGELFF
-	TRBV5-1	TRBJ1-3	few	TGCGCCAGCATAGACCCCTCTGGAAACACCATATATTTT	CASIDPSGNTIYF
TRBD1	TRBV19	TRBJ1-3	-	TGTGCCAGTAGTACCACCGGGACAGGGTCTGGAAACACCATATATTTT	CASSTTGTGSGNTIYF
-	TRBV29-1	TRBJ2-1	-	TGCAGCGTTGAGAGGGGGGACCGAACGAACAATGAGCAGTTCTTC	CSVERGDRTNNEQFF
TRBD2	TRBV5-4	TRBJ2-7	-	TGTGCCAGCAGCTCCCCTGGCGGGAGCTCCTACGAGCAGTACTTC	CASSSPGGSSYEQYF
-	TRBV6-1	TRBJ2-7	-	TGTGCCAGCAGGGACATAACCGAGCAGTACTTC	CASRDITEQYF
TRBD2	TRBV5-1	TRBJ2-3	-	TGCGCCAGCAGAGTCGGGACTAGCGGTCCCGGGGATACGCAGTATTTT	CASRVGTSGPGDTQYF
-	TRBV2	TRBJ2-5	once	TGTGCCAGCAGTTTTAAGGGTAGGGAGACCCAGTACTTC	CASSFKGRETQYF
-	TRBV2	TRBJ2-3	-	TGTGCCAGCAGTGTCCCACAGGGAAGTAAAGATACGCAGTATTTT	CASSVPQGSKDTQYF
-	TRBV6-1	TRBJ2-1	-	TGTGCCAGCAGTGAAGCGCCGGGGAGGAGTCAGTTCTTC	CASSEAPGRSQFF
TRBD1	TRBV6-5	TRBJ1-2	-	TGTGCCAGCAGCCCGGGACAGAGATTCTATGGCTACACCTTC	CASSPGQRFYGYTF
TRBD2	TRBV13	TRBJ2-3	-	TGTGCCAGCAGCTTAGAGGGAGGGAACACAGATACGCAGTATTTT	CASSLEGGNTDTQYF